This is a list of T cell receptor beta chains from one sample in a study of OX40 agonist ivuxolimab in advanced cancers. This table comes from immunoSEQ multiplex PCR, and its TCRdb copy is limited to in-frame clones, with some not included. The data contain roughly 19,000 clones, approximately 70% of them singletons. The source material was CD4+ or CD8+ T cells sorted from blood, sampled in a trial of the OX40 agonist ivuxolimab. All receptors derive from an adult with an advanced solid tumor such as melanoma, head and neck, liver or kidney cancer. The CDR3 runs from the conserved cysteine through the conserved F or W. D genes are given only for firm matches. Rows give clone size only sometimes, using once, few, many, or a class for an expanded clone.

TGTGCCAGCAGTTCCCGGGACAGGGCTATAGCCTACGAGCAGTACTTC | CASSSRDRAIAYEQYF | TRBJ2-7 | few | TRBD1 | TRBV28
TGTGCCAGCAGCTTAGTTGACTGGAACACTGAAGCTTTCTTT | CASSLVDWNTEAFF | TRBJ1-1 | NA | NA | TRBV7-8
TGTGCCAGCAGCTTGACCCGGACAGGGGCTAACTATGGCTACACCTTC | CASSLTRTGANYGYTF | TRBJ1-2 | NA | TRBD1 | TRBV5-5
TGTGCCAGCAGTTTCACGCCGACTGGAAACACCATATATTTT | CASSFTPTGNTIYF | TRBJ1-3 | few | NA | TRBV28
TGTGCCAGCAGCCCCGGGACTAGCGGGGGTAGGGATGAGCAGTTCTTC | CASSPGTSGGRDEQFF | TRBJ2-1 | NA | TRBD2 | TRBV7-9
TGTGCCAGCAGCTTAGCTTACGAGCAGTACTTC | CASSLAYEQYF | TRBJ2-7 | NA | NA | TRBV5-4
TGTGCCAGCAGCCCCTCCGGGCCCCTCACTGAAGCTTTCTTT | CASSPSGPLTEAFF | TRBJ1-1 | NA | NA | TRBV7-9
TGCGCCAGCAGCGCATTTACCGGGACAGGGGGCTCACCCCTCCACTTT | CASSAFTGTGGSPLHF | TRBJ1-6 | few | TRBD1 | TRBV5-1
TGTGCCAGCAGTCGATCGCACTGGCTACAAAGTCGGGCCAACGTCCTGACTTTC | CASSRSHWLQSRANVLTF | TRBJ2-6 | NA | NA | TRBV27
TGTGCCAGCAGCTCCGGCTTAGTAACTGAAGCTTTCTTT | CASSSGLVTEAFF | TRBJ1-1 | NA | NA | TRBV6-5
TGCGCCAGCAGCCAAGTCGGTAACGAGCAGTACTTC | CASSQVGNEQYF | TRBJ2-7 | once | NA | TRBV11-2
TGCGCCAGCAGCTGGATTAACATGAACACTGAAGCTTTCTTT | CASSWINMNTEAFF | TRBJ1-1 | few | NA | TRBV5-1
TGTGCCAGCAGTCCCAATGGGCGGGATAGCAATCAGCCCCAGCATTTT | CASSPNGRDSNQPQHF | TRBJ1-5 | NA | NA | TRBV21-1
TGTGCCAGCAGTCCAGATACTAGATCCGAAAAACTGTTTTTT | CASSPDTRSEKLFF | TRBJ1-4 | few | NA | TRBV2
TGCACCAGCAGCCCTTTGCGCGGGGGCGAAATGAAGGACTATGGCTACACCTTC | CTSSPLRGGEMKDYGYTF | TRBJ1-2 | NA | NA | TRBV1